The 26 T cell receptor beta chains below were found in one sample sequenced in a study of CD8+ T cells in alopecia areata. Treatment noted: oral pan-JAK inhibitor, 5-10 mg twice daily. Following RNA extraction, reverse transcription yielded cDNA that acted as the sequencing template. The assay was immunoSEQ multiplex PCR, and TCRdb's table has in-frame clones only and misses some. The table lists about 210,000 clones, about three fifths of them singletons. Sequenced material: CD4+ T cells sorted from blood, taken at week 4, from a patient treated with tofacitinib. Receptors were obtained from a human donor with alopecia areata.

The chain carries TRBV4-3 and TRBJ2-6; 9 bases are a match to TRBD2. Trimming at V came to 0 bases and at J to 2 bases, leaving 8 bases not matched to a gene. The germline gives CDR1 LGHNA, CDR2 YSLEER. CDR3 length equals 19 residues. The CDR3, as DNA: TGCGCCAGCAGCCAAGATAGGGCGGGAGGGTTGACTGGGGCCAACGTCCTGACTTTC. It is translated as CASSQDRAGGLTGANVLTF.

This sequence joins TRBV30 and TRBJ2-1; D is tentatively TRBD1 or TRBD2 (5 bases each). The CDR3 totals 17 residues. V was pared by 4 bases and J by 9 bases, with 28 bases between. From germline, CDR1 is GTSNPN and CDR2 SVGIG (reference sequence). The CDR3 region has the DNA TGTGCCTGGACGAGTGAGTTTTGGGGACGGAAGGGTGTTGAGCAGTTCTTC. Its translation: CAWTSEFWGRKGVEQFF. Together with reference TRBV30 and TRBJ2-1, the CDR3 gives the full variable domain: SQTIHQWPATLVQPVGSPLSLECTVEGTSNPNLYWYRQAAGRGLQLLFYSVGIGQISSEVPQNLSASRPQDRQFILSSKKLLLSDSGFYLCAWTSEFWGRKGVEQFFGPGTRLTVL.

The chain carries TRBV5-4 and TRBJ1-1, with D possibly being TRBD1 (5 bases). V was trimmed by 6 bases and J by 4 bases, leaving 13 bases between them. CDR3 length: 13 residues. CDR1 and CDR2 from the germline V gene are SGHNT and YYREEE (reference sequence). CDR3 nucleotides: TGTGCCAGCACCGGATCAGGGCCCACTGAAGCTTTCTTT. This sequence encodes CASTGSGPTEAFF.

The V gene is TRBV14, the J gene TRBJ2-2; D is ambiguous. The CDR3 extends over 16 amino acids. V shed 0 bases and J shed 0 bases, with 8 bases lying between them. CDR1 SGHDN and CDR2 FVKESK come from the germline V gene. This CDR3 reads CASSQETLPNTGELFF. The CDR3 DNA follows: TGTGCCAGCAGCCAAGAAACACTACCGAACACCGGGGAGCTGTTTTTT.

This chain uses TRBV6-5 with TRBJ1-2; D is perhaps TRBD1 (6 bases). CDR3 length equals 11 residues. Trimming took 6 bases from V and 5 from J, leaving 7 bases between them. Germline CDR1 and CDR2: MNHEY and SVGAGI. CDR3 loop: CASRQGYGYTF. DNA for the CDR3: TGTGCCAGCAGACAGGGTTATGGCTACACCTTC.

This clone was seen once. The genes are TRBV6-5 and TRBJ1-6; D ambiguous. Trimming removed 6 bases at V and 7 bases at J, with 16 bases between. The CDR3 runs 15 residues. CDR1 and CDR2 (germline): MNHEY, SVGAGI. The CDR3, as DNA: TGTGCCAGCAGCGCAGACATTCTAGGGAATTCACCCCTCCACTTT. Translating gives CASSADILGNSPLHF.

This chain links TRBV30 with TRBJ2-5, with 8 bases aligning to TRBD1. V gave up 2 bases and J gave up 5 bases; unmatched junction bases: 4. Germline V gene lookup returns CDR1 GTSNPN and CDR2 SVGIG (reference sequence). CDR3 length: 13 amino acids. CDR3 in amino acids: CAWSRTGFETQYF. DNA of the CDR3: TGTGCCTGGAGTCGGACAGGGTTCGAGACCCAGTACTTC.

The rearrangement joins TRBV30 to TRBJ2-1; 9 bases agree with TRBD2. The V gene end was trimmed by 5 bases and the J gene end by 5 bases; junction bases not matched to a gene: 7. The CDR3 runs to 14 residues. Germline CDR1 reads GTSNPN; CDR2 reads SVGIG (reference sequence). Here the CDR3 reads CAWERGAKNNEQFF. The CDR3, as DNA: TGTGCCTGGGAGCGGGGGGCGAAGAACAATGAGCAGTTCTTC.

Regarding this clone: A read error may account for a junction end that differs from germline. The gene calls are TRBV25-1 and TRBJ1-2; maybe TRBD1 (5 bases). Germline V gene sequence: CDR1 MGHDK, CDR2 SYGVNS. This CDR3 comprises 11 residues. CDR3 protein: CASSFGWGLKF. In DNA, the CDR3 is TGTGCCAGCAGTTTTGGGTGGGGACTGAAGTTT.

The rearrangement uses TRBV18 and TRBJ1-1; D possibly corresponds to TRBD1 (6 bases). Trimming took off 4 bases at V and 5 bases at J, with 11 bases between the two ends. Germline loops: CDR1 KGHSH, CDR2 LQKENI. The CDR3 consists of 13 residues. The CDR3 region is CASSLQGWTEAFF. In DNA, the CDR3 is TGTGCCAGCTCACTACAGGGTTGGACTGAAGCTTTCTTT.

This clone has only a few counts. CDR3 bases: TGTGCCAGCAGTCGACAGGGGGCTACAAATCAGCCCCAGCATTTT. It yields the protein CASSRQGATNQPQHF. This chain connects TRBV5-8 to TRBJ1-5; 10 bases align to TRBD1. The CDR3 totals 15 residues. J was trimmed by 4 bases and V by 5 bases; bases with no gene match: 6. CDR1 and CDR2 (germline): SGHTS, YDEGEE.

V usage is TRBV7-8 and J usage is TRBJ2-2; 9 bases are a match to TRBD2. The ends lost 1 base at V and 2 bases at J; junction bases unmatched: 5. This CDR3 region has 17 residues. CDR1 and CDR2 (germline): SGHVS, FQNEAQ. CDR3 sequence: CASSLVASGDNTGELFF. CDR3 nucleotides: TGTGCCAGCAGCTTAGTGGCTAGCGGGGATAACACCGGGGAGCTGTTTTTT.

V is TRBV7-9 and J is TRBJ1-5, with D perhaps TRBD1 (6 bases). This CDR3 region has 14 residues. The germline V gene has CDR1 SEHNR and CDR2 FQNEAQ (reference sequence). Trimming left V 5 bases short and J 3 bases short, with 11 bases between. The CDR3: CASSDGQINQPQHF. The CDR3 DNA follows: TGTGCCAGCAGCGACGGACAGATCAATCAGCCCCAGCATTTT.

This sequence joins TRBV7-2 and TRBJ2-2; 7 bases map to TRBD2. The V and J ends lost 6 bases and 9 bases, in that order; junction bases with no gene match: 13. The germline V gene has CDR1 SGHTA and CDR2 FQGNSA. The CDR3 length is 15 residues. In DNA, the CDR3 is TGTGCCAGCAGTAGGATGGGGGGGTCTAGGCGGGAGCTGTTTTTT. Residues: CASSRMGGSRRELFF.

The V gene is TRBV27, the J gene TRBJ2-7; 8 positions agree with TRBD1. The V gene end was trimmed by 8 bases and the J gene end by 2 bases; junction bases not matched to a gene: 8. The CDR3 length is 14 residues. Germline V gene sequence: CDR1 MNHEY, CDR2 SMNVEV (reference sequence). In DNA form, the CDR3 reads TGTGCCAGCGGGCGGACAGGGTCGACCTACGAGCAGTACTTC. This gives the protein CASGRTGSTYEQYF.

This clone showed up just a few times. J is TRBJ2-7 and V is TRBV6-6; no definite D call. The length of the CDR3 is 13 residues. V gave up 6 bases and J gave up 3 bases, with 12 bases separating them. CDR1 is MNHNY and CDR2 is SVGAGI in the germline V gene (reference sequence). CDR3 sequence reads: CASRGSEVYEQYF. The DNA for the CDR3 is TGTGCCAGCAGGGGCAGCGAAGTCTACGAGCAGTACTTC.

V gene TRBV2 combines with J gene TRBJ2-2; TRBD2 matches at 7 bases. CDR1 is SNHLY, CDR2 FYNNEI, per germline. V was clipped by 2 bases and J by 2 bases; unmatched bases: 5. The CDR3 spans 16 residues. As DNA, the CDR3 is TGTGCCAGCAGTGAATTAGGACTAGAAAACACCGGGGAGCTGTTTTTT. Translation gives CASSELGLENTGELFF.

V is TRBV6-5 and J is TRBJ1-2, with unresolved D. Germline V CDR1 and CDR2: MNHEY, SVGAGI. CDR3 length equals 13 residues. V gave up 6 bases and J gave up 2 bases, with 10 bases separating them. The CDR3 region is CASSSTQNYGYTF. The DNA for the CDR3 is TGTGCCAGCAGCTCCACCCAAAACTATGGCTACACCTTC.

This clone has more than one count but fewer than ten. The V gene is TRBV4-2, the J gene TRBJ1-2; 7 positions match TRBD1. The V segment lost 3 bases and the J segment 6 bases; nucleotides outside the gene matches: 16. This CDR3 region has 17 residues. Germline V CDR1 and CDR2: LGHNA, YNFKEQ. The CDR3 reads CASSQTQWDSELNGYTF. The CDR3 coding sequence is TGTGCCAGCAGCCAGACCCAGTGGGACAGCGAGCTTAATGGCTACACCTTC.

In the case of this clone: The same CDR3 arises from other DNA sequences in this sample as well. The chain joins TRBV29-1 to TRBJ2-5; TRBD2 agrees at 9 bases. The J segment lost 4 bases and the V segment lost 4 bases, leaving 7 bases of the junction unmatched. The germline gives CDR1 SQVTM, CDR2 ANQGSEA. The CDR3 loop spans 14 amino acids. The DNA of the CDR3 is TGCAGCGTTGTGGGTAGCGGGGGTGGAGAGACCCAGTACTTC. Encoded protein: CSVVGSGGGETQYF.

This clone occurred a few times. This chain links TRBV4-3 with TRBJ2-1, with D unclear. V was cut by 0 bases and J by 10 bases, with 13 bases left in between. The CDR3 sequence is 14 residues long. Germline lookup yields CDR1 LGHNA and CDR2 YSLEER. The CDR3 coding sequence is TGCGCCAGCAGCCAAGATTGGCTACTTACCGAGCAGTTCTTC. Its translation is CASSQDWLLTEQFF.

This clone was observed a few times. CDR3 loop: CASSPRPNTNTEAFF. CDR3 bases: TGTGCCAGCAGCCCCCGTCCGAACACGAACACTGAAGCTTTCTTT. This chain connects TRBV7-2 to TRBJ1-1; no definite D call. Deletions cut 5 bases from V and 1 base from J, with 14 bases between. Germline CDR1 and CDR2: SGHTA and FQGNSA. The CDR3 covers 15 residues.

The chain recombines TRBV4-3 with TRBJ1-1, with D tentatively TRBD1 (5 bases). Trimming removed 3 bases at V and 6 bases at J, with 11 bases between. Per the germline V gene, CDR1 is LGHNA and CDR2 is YSLEER. This CDR3 spans 13 amino acids. The CDR3 region has the DNA TGCGCCAGCAGCCAGACCGGGACTTCTGAAGCTTTCTTT. Encoded protein: CASSQTGTSEAFF.

For the CDR3, the DNA is TGTGCCTGGAGTGAAGACAGCCTCACAGATACGCAGTATTTT. It is translated as CAWSEDSLTDTQYF. V is TRBV30 and J is TRBJ2-3; the D gene is possibly TRBD1 (5 bases). The CDR3 extends over 14 amino acids. The ends were cut back, 1 base at V and 2 bases at J, with 10 bases in the middle. Germline values: CDR1 GTSNPN, CDR2 SVGIG (reference sequence).

The J gene is TRBJ2-5, the V gene TRBV10-3; no firm D call. Germline V gene sequence: CDR1 ENHRY, CDR2 SYGVKD. The length of the CDR3 is 18 residues. Trimming removed 0 bases from V and 1 base from J, with 18 bases in between. The CDR3 nucleotides are TGTGCCATCAGTGAGTCGCTGGTAGACTCGATCTTCCAAGAGACCCAGTACTTC. This translates into CAISESLVDSIFQETQYF.

This clone was observed a handful of times. At one boundary the junction diverges from the germline segment, which might be a read error. V and J are TRBV28 and TRBJ2-3; TRBD1 agrees at 9 bases. This CDR3 has 15 residues. Germline CDR1 MDHEN, CDR2 SYDVKM. The CDR3 nucleotides are TGTGCCAGCAGTTTACTTCTTCGGGGACAGGGCGCCTTGGATTTT. Its translation: CASSLLLRGQGALDF. Full variable domain (missing parts from reference TRBV28 and TRBJ2-3): DVKVTQSSRYLVKRTGEKVFLECVQDMDHENMFWYRQDPGLGLRLIYFSYDVKMKEKGDIPEGYSVSREKKERFSLILESASTNQTSMYLCASSLLLRGQGALDFGPGTRLTVL.